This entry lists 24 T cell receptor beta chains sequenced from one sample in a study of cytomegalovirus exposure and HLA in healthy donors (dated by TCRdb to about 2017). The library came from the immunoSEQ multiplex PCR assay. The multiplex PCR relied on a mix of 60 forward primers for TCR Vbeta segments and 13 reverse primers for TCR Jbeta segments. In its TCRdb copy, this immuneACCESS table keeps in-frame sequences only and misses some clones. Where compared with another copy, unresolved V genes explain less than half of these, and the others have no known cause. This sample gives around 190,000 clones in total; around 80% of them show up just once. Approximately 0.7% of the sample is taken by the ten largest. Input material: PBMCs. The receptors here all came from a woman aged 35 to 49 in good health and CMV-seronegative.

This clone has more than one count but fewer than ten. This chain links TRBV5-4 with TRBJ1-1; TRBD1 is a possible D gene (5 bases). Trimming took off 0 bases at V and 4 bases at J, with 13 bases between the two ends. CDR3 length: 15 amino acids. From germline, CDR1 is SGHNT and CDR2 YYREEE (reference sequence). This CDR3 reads CASSLGGTGGTEAFF. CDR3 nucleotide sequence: TGTGCCAGCAGCTTGGGCGGGACGGGTGGCACTGAAGCTTTCTTT.

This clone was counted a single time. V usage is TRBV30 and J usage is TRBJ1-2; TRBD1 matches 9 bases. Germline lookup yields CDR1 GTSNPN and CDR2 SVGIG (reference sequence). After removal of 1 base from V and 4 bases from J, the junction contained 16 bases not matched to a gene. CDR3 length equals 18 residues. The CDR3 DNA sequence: TGTGCCTGGAGTGGACAAAGAAGGACAGGGGATAAAAGCTATGGCTACACCTTC. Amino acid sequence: CAWSGQRRTGDKSYGYTF. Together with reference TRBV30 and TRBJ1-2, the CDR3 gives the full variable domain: SQTIHQWPATLVQPVGSPLSLECTVEGTSNPNLYWYRQAAGRGLQLLFYSVGIGQISSEVPQNLSASRPQDRQFILSSKKLLLSDSGFYLCAWSGQRRTGDKSYGYTFGSGTRLTVV.

The CDR3 DNA is TGCGCCAGCAGCCAAGAATTGGCTAGTTGGGACAATGAGCAGTTCTTC. Its translation: CASSQELASWDNEQFF. The V gene is TRBV4-1, the J gene TRBJ2-1, with no clear D. CDR1 MGHRA and CDR2 YSYEKL come from the germline V gene. V was pared by 0 bases and J by 5 bases, with 14 bases between. The CDR3 runs to 16 residues.

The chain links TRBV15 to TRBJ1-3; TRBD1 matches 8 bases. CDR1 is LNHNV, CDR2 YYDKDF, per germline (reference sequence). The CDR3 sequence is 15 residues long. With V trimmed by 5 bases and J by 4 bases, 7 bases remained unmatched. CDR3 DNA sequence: TGTGCCACCAGCCGCAAGACAGGGGCGGGAAACACCATATATTTT. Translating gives CATSRKTGAGNTIYF. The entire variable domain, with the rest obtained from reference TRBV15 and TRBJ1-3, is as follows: DAMVIQNPRYQVTQFGKPVTLSCSQTLNHNVMYWYQQKSSQAPKLLFHYYDKDFNNEADTPDNFQSRRPNTSFCFLDIRSPGLGDTAMYLCATSRKTGAGNTIYFGEGSWLTVV.

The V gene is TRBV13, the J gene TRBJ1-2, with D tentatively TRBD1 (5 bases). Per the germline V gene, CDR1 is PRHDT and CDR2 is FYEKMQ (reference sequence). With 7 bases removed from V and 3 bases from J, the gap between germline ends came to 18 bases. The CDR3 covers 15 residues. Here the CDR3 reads CASTYGGGMDYGYTF. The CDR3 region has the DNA TGTGCCAGCACCTACGGGGGTGGTATGGACTATGGCTACACCTTC.

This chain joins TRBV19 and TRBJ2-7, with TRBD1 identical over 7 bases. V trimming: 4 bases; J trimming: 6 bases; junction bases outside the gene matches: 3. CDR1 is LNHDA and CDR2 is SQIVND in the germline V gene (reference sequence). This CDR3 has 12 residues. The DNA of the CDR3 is TGTGCCAGTAGTAAAGGACAGGCCGAGCAGTACTTC. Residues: CASSKGQAEQYF.

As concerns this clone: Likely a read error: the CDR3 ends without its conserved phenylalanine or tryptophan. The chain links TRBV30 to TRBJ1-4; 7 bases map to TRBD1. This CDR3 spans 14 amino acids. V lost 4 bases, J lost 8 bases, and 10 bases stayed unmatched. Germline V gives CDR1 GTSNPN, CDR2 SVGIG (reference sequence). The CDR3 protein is CAWTTGEGEEKLFV. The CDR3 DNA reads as TGTGCCTGGACTACAGGGGAAGGGGAAGAAAAACTGTTTGTT.

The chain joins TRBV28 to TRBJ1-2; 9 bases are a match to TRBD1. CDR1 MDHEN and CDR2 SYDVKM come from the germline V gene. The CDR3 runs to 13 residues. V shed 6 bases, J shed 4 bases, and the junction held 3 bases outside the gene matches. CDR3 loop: CASRRGQGYGYTF. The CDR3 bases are TGTGCCAGCAGGCGGGGACAGGGCTATGGCTACACCTTC.

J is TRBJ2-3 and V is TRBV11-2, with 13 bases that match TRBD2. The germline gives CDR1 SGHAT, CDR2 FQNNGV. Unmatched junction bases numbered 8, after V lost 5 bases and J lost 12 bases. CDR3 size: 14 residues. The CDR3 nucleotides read TGTGCCAGCAGCCCCCGGACTAGCGGGAGTACCCAGTATTTT. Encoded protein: CASSPRTSGSTQYF.

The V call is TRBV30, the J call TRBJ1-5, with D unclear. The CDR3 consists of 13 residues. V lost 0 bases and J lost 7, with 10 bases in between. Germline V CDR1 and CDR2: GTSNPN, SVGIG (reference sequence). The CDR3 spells CAWSVNSRQPQHF. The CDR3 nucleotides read TGTGCCTGGAGTGTAAACAGTAGACAGCCCCAGCATTTT.

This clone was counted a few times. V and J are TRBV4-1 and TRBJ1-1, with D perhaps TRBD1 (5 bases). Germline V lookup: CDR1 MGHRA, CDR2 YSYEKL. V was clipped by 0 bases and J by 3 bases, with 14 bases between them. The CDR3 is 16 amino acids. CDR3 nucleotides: TGCGCCAGCAGCCAAGATTCAGGGTTTCTTTACACTGAAGCTTTCTTT. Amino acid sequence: CASSQDSGFLYTEAFF.

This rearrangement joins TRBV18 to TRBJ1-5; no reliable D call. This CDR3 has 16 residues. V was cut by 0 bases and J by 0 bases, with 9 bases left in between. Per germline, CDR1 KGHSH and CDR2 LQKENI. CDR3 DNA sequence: TGTGCCAGCTCACCACCGGGAGGAACTAGCAATCAGCCCCAGCATTTT. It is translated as CASSPPGGTSNQPQHF.

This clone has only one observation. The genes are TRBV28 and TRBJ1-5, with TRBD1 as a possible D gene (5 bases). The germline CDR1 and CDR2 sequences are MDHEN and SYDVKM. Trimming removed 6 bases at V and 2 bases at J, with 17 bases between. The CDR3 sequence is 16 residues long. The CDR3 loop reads CASRPPQGWGNQPQHF. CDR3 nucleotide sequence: TGTGCCAGCAGGCCCCCCCAGGGATGGGGCAATCAGCCCCAGCATTTT.

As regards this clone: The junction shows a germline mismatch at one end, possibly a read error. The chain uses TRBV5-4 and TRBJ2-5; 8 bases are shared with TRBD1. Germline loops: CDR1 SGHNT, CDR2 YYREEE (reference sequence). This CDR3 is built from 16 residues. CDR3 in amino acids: CASSLPRTGRTETRYF. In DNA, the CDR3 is TGTGCCAGCAGCCTACCCAGGACAGGGAGGACGGAGACCCGGTACTTC.

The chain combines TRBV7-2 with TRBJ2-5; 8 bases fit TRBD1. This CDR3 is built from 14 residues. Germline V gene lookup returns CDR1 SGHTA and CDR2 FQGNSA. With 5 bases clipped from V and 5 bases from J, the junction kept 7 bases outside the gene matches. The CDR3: CASSLRQGWETQYF. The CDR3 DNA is TGTGCCAGCAGCCTAAGACAGGGGTGGGAGACCCAGTACTTC.

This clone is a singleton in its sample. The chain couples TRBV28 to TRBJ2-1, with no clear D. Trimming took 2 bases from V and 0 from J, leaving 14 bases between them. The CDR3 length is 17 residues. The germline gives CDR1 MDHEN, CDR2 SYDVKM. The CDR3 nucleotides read TGTGCCAGCAGTTTACTCTGGAACCCGGGCTCCTACAATGAGCAGTTCTTC. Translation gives CASSLLWNPGSYNEQFF. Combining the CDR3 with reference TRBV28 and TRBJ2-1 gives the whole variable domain DVKVTQSSRYLVKRTGEKVFLECVQDMDHENMFWYRQDPGLGLRLIYFSYDVKMKEKGDIPEGYSVSREKKERFSLILESASTNQTSMYLCASSLLWNPGSYNEQFFGPGTRLTVL.

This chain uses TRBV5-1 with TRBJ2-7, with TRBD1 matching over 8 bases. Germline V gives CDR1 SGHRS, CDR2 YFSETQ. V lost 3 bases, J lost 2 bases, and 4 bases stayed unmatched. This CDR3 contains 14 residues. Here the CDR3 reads CASSSGQVPYEQYF. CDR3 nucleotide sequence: TGCGCCAGCAGCTCGGGACAGGTCCCCTACGAGCAGTACTTC.

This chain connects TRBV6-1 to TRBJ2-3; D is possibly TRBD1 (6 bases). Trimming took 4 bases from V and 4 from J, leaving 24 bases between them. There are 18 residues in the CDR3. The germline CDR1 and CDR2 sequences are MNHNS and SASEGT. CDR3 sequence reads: CASSALTGTASGSDTQYF. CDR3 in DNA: TGTGCCAGCAGTGCATTGACAGGTACAGCATCTGGTTCAGATACGCAGTATTTT.

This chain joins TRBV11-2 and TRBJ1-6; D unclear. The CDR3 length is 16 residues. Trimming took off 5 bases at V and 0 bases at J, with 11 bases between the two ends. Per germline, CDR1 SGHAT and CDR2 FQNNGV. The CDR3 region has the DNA TGTGCCAGCAGCCACGAAAGAGTCTCCTATAATTCACCCCTCCACTTT. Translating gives CASSHERVSYNSPLHF.

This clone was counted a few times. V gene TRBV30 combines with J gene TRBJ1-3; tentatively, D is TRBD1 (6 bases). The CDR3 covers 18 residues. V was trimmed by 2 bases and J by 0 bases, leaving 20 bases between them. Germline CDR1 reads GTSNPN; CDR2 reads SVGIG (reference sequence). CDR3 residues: CAWSLRGRGPSSGNTIYF. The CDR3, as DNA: TGTGCCTGGAGTCTAAGGGGGAGGGGCCCTTCCTCTGGAAACACCATATATTTT.

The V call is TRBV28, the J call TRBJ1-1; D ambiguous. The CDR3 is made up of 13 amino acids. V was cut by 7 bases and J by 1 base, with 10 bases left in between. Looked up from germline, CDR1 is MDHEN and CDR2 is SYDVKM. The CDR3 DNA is TGTGCCAGCACCCCTTACAAGAACACTGAAGCTTTCTTT. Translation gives CASTPYKNTEAFF.

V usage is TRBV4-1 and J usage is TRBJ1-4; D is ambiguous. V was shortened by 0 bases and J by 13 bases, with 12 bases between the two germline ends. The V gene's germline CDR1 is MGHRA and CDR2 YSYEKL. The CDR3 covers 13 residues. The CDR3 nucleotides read TGCGCCAGCAGCCAAGAGGGGTCCCGGGGACTGTTTTTT. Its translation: CASSQEGSRGLFF.

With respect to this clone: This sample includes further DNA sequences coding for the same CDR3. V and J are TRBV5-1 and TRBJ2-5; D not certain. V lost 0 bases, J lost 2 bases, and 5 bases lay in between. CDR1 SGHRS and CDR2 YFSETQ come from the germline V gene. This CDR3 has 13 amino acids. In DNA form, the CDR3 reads TGCGCCAGCAGCTTGGGAGCTCAAGAGACCCAGTACTTC. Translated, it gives CASSLGAQETQYF.

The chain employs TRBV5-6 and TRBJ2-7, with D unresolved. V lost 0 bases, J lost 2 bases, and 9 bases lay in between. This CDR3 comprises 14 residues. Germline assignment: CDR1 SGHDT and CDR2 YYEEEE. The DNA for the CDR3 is TGTGCCAGCAGCTTGGTCGCAGACACCTACGAGCAGTACTTC. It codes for CASSLVADTYEQYF.